This T cell receptor beta chain was identified in a study of blood T cell repertoires in COVID-19. The assay was immunoSEQ multiplex PCR, and TCRdb's table has in-frame clones only and misses some. This sample yields roughly 200,000 clones, of which around three quarters are seen a single time; less than 7% belongs to the top ten. Trimming took 3 bases from V and 3 from J, leaving 13 bases between them. The V gene's germline CDR1 is LNHDA and CDR2 SQIVND (reference sequence). This CDR3 spans 15 amino acids. The genes are TRBV19 and TRBJ2-3; TRBD2 is a possible D gene (6 bases). The receptor comes from a woman in her 70s with acute or convalescent COVID-19. Input material: peripheral blood. CDR3 DNA: TGTGCCAGTAGTATTAGCGGCAGGGAGACAGATACGCAGTATTTT. Translated, it gives CASSISGRETDTQYF.